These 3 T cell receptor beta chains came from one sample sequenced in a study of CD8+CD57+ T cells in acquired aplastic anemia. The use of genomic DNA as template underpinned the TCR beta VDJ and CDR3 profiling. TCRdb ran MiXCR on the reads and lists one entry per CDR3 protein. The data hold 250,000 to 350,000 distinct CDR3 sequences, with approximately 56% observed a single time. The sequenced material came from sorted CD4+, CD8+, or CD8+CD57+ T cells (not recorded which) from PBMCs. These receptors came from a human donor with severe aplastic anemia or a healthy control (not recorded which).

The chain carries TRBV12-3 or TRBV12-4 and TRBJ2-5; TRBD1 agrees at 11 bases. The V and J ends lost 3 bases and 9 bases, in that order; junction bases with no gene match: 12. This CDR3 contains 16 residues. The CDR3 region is CASSFSGTGGNQPQYF. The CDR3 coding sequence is TGTGCCAGCAGTTTTTCAGGGACAGGGGGAAATCAGCCCCAGTACTTC.

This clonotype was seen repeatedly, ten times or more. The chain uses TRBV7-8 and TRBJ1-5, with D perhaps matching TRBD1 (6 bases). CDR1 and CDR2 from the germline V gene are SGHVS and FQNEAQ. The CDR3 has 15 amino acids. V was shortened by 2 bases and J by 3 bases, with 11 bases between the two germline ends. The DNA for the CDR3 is TGTGCCAGCAGCTTACAACGGGACACCAATCAGCCCCAGCATTTT. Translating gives CASSLQRDTNQPQHF. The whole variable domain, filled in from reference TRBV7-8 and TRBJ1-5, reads GAGVSQSPRYKVAKRGQDVALRCDPISGHVSLFWYQQALGQGPEFLTYFQNEAQLDKSGLPSDRFFAERPEGSVSTLKIQRTQQEDSAVYLCASSLQRDTNQPQHFGDGTRLSIL.

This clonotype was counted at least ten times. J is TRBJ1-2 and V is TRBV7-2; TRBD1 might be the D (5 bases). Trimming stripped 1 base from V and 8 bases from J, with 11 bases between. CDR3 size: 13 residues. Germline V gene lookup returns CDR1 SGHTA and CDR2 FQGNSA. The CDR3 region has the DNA TGTGCCAGCAGCTTAGAGGCCGGGGGGGGCTACACCTTC. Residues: CASSLEAGGGYTF. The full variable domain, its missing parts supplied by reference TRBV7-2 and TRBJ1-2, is GAGVSQSPSNKVTEKGKDVELRCDPISGHTALYWYRQSLGQGLEFLIYFQGNSAPDKSGLPSDRFSAERTGGSVSTLTIQRTQQEDSAVYLCASSLEAGGGYTFGSGTRLTVV.